The sequence of this T cell receptor beta chain was determined in a study of cytomegalovirus exposure and HLA in healthy donors. Overall study results and limits: Upon later analysis, TCR association rates were observed to vary by HLA locus, being highest for DRB1 and lowest for HLA-C.

The study sampled nominally healthy donors, though unrecorded immune exposures were likely. Comments on this clone: Its specificity is not known.

Primers for the PCR totalled 60 Vbeta and 13 Jbeta. Measured with immunoSEQ multiplex PCR; TCRdb has only the in-frame clones, and not every one. This repertoire includes around 76,000 clones. The CDR3 loop spans 16 amino acids. V was clipped by 4 bases and J by 0 bases; unmatched bases: 8. Germline V gene lookup returns CDR1 LNHDA and CDR2 SQIVND (reference sequence). The sequence was obtained from a boy aged 5-17 years in good health and CMV-seronegative. Sequencing was done on a sample of PBMCs. The chain carries TRBV19 and TRBJ1-1; 7 bases align to TRBD1. The CDR3 coding sequence is TGTGCCAGTAGTACGGGACAGAGGTCCATGAACACTGAAGCTTTCTTT. As protein: CASSTGQRSMNTEAFF.